The entry below describes one TCR beta chain. No cognate antigen has been identified for it. Base qualities are not recorded, but no much larger clone differs from it by a single base. This entry comes from a study of human T cells and chemical hapten exposure (TCRdb year 2021). Regarding the complete study: For sensitization, 2% DPC in acetone was applied to a 2 cm by 2 cm area of upper inner arm skin. Throughout the approximately 25-week study period, patients were also given weekly therapeutic DPC doses on the scalp. Patch testing on the upper back used Finn chambers containing 0.01% DPC, with scoring done after 6 days according to International Contact Dermatitis Research Group standards. Alopecia areata with under or over 50% scalp involvement, alopecia totalis and alopecia universalis were represented in the patient cohort, which was mostly female. Libraries were combined into a pool for sequencing, and differences in TCR yield between samples came mainly from small differences in library volumes within the pool. Peripheral blood TCR repertoire changes were tracked in vivo in alopecia patients during primary and secondary sensitization to the hapten diphenylcyclopropenone (DPC). Blood samples were taken from patients before sensitization (week 0) and at 2, 6 and about 24 weeks after DPC sensitization. Blood for TCR sequencing was provided by twenty-nine alopecia patients at one to four time points (pre-sensitization, 2, 6 and 24 weeks).

According to the germline V gene (reference sequence), CDR1 reads DFQATT and CDR2 reads SNEGSKA. V is pruned by 3 bases and J by 0 bases, leaving 8 bases of the junction without a gene match. From cysteine to phenylalanine, the CDR3 is 17 amino acids long. Only the CDR3 region is kept as DNA, spanning 51 bases read in frame from base 1. Library preparation was by RACE. Sequencing instrument: NextSeq 500. During library preparation, unique molecular identifiers were attached to individual cDNA molecules so that TCRs could be counted quantitatively and reproducibly. For every blood RNA sample, sequencing covered both the TCR alpha and TCR beta chains. The paper's processing steps were these. The median number of TCRs per sample was 95,638, ranging from about 23,224 to 690,600. V, J and CDR3 annotation of the TCR reads was carried out using the Decombinator software suite. For PS versus PT1 abundance plots, all samples were subsampled to the same number of TCRs (28,000). Expanded TCRs were defined as absent before sensitization and observed at least eight times at the 2-week time point. TCRdb cleaned the public reads at Q25 with fastp, built clones with MiXCR and kept in-frame beta chains. Rows are unified per CDR3 protein, each entry keeping the most common DNA and genes. TCRdb's processing, not the study's, gives the V and J calls here. Across this sample there are 190,000 or so distinct CDR3 sequences, with roughly 30% seen only once. Less than 3% of the sample rests with the top ten.

General findings and caveats noted by the study authors: Because all patients had alopecia, a presumed autoimmune disease, the immune response of the patients might differ from that of healthy individuals. The number of PT1 expanded TCRs positively correlated with patch test score, significant at thresholds 8, 16 and 32 but not 4. The number of TCRs above 1 in 1000 frequency did not change with DPC sensitization; there was no evidence of global repertoire structure alterations. Repeated subsampling changed both the strength of the expansion versus patch-test correlation and the threshold at which that correlation became significant. Compared with pre-sensitization or healthy control sets, expanded TCRs formed significantly more large CDR3 similarity clusters, which is consistent with antigen-driven responses.

This sample's time point label indicates: pre-sensitization, week 0. This sample's treatment or condition label indicates: therapeutic diphenylcyclopropenone sensitization with weekly scalp DPC. At every patch-test visit, the blood draw took place before the patch test was put on. To be eligible, patients had to be aged 18 to 70, diagnosed with alopecia and judged suitable for DPC therapy, while pregnant patients were excluded. Unfractionated whole blood was collected in Tempus Blood RNA tubes, and total RNA was extracted from that blood. The TCR was taken from a woman aged 30 to 39 with alopecia areata. Some clones in this sample may be carry-over from other donors' samples. Sequenced here: whole blood, sampled in connection with sensitization to the hapten diphenylcyclopropenone (DPC). The chain is assembled from TRBV20-1 and TRBJ2-7; 13 middle bases align to TRBD2. The DNA sequence is given as TGCAGTGCTAGTTCTTCGGGGACTAGCGGGGCCTCCTACGAGCAGTACTTC. Its coded protein is CSASSSGTSGASYEQYF.